The 21 T cell receptor beta chains in this list originate from one sample, sequenced in a study of blood T cell repertoires in COVID-19. The method was immunoSEQ multiplex PCR; TCRdb's version includes in-frame clones alone and lacks a portion of them. The sample has approximately 170,000 clones, roughly nine tenths seen once. The material sequenced was peripheral blood. The receptors shown here come from a woman aged 55-75 years with COVID-19, enrolled during active disease.

The chain uses TRBV7-8 and TRBJ2-5, with TRBD2 matching over 13 bases. The CDR3 sequence is 16 residues long. The junction had 4 bases not matched to a gene; V was cut back by 2 bases and J by 4 bases. The V gene's germline CDR1 is SGHVS and CDR2 FQNEAQ. The chain's CDR3 is CASSLQGLAGVETQYF. CDR3 nucleotide sequence: TGTGCCAGCAGCTTACAAGGACTAGCGGGAGTAGAGACCCAGTACTTC.

The chain couples TRBV30 to TRBJ1-3, with D uncertain. Germline-derived CDR1 and CDR2 are GTSNPN and SVGIG (reference sequence). The V end lost 4 bases, the J end lost 4 bases, and 5 bases lay between the germline ends. The CDR3 is made up of 11 amino acids. The CDR3 spells CAWTKGNTIYF. In DNA, the CDR3 is TGTGCCTGGACAAAAGGAAACACCATATATTTT.

The chain combines TRBV4-2 with TRBJ2-7, with 7 bases lining up with TRBD2. This CDR3 comprises 13 residues. With 3 bases clipped from V and 5 bases from J, the junction kept 4 bases outside the gene matches. Germline-derived CDR1 and CDR2 are LGHNA and YNFKEQ. CDR3 loop: CASSQSGGDEQYF. The CDR3 DNA is TGTGCCAGCAGCCAGTCGGGGGGTGACGAGCAGTACTTC.

Written as DNA, the CDR3 is TGTGCCAGCAGAGAGGGGCTAGCGGGAGTGGACGGGGAGCTGTTTTTT. As protein: CASREGLAGVDGELFF. The rearrangement joins TRBV4-2 to TRBJ2-2; 10 nucleotides match TRBD2. Germline CDR1 and CDR2: LGHNA and YNFKEQ. With V trimmed by 6 bases and J by 7 bases, 11 bases remained unmatched. This CDR3 is built from 16 residues.

The J gene is TRBJ2-7, the V gene TRBV18, with D possibly TRBD1 on 6 matching bases. Trimming shortened V by 3 bases and J by 2 bases, and 14 bases separated the two germline ends. The CDR3 has 15 amino acids. The V gene's germline CDR1 is KGHSH and CDR2 LQKENI. The CDR3 DNA follows: TGTGCCAGCTCACCCTTGGGGGCGCCAGCCTACGAGCAGTACTTC. Its translation: CASSPLGAPAYEQYF.

This chain links TRBV9 with TRBJ2-1, with no clear D. The CDR3 contains 13 residues. The V and J ends lost 3 bases and 0 bases respectively, with 4 bases between them. In germline, CDR1 is SGDLS, CDR2 YYNGEE. CDR3 residues: CASSAVSYNEQFF. DNA of the CDR3: TGTGCCAGCAGCGCCGTCTCCTACAATGAGCAGTTCTTC.

The rearrangement links TRBV6-5 to TRBJ2-7; D call uncertain. CDR3 length equals 14 residues. With 4 bases removed from V and 0 bases from J, the gap between germline ends came to 10 bases. Germline assignment: CDR1 MNHEY and CDR2 SVGAGI. This chain's CDR3 is CASSSERNSYEQYF. The DNA for the CDR3 is TGTGCCAGCAGTTCCGAGCGTAACTCCTACGAGCAGTACTTC.

The V gene is TRBV19, the J gene TRBJ2-1, with 8 bases matching TRBD2. V dropped 7 bases and J dropped 0; count of bases not matched to a gene: 11. Per germline, CDR1 LNHDA and CDR2 SQIVND (reference sequence). The CDR3 runs to 17 residues. CDR3 DNA: TGTGCCAGTACGCCTCCCCCAGCGGGGGACTCCTACAATGAGCAGTTCTTC. This encodes CASTPPPAGDSYNEQFF.

The rearrangement joins TRBV30 to TRBJ1-1, with 7 bases matching TRBD1. The CDR3 length is 16 residues. V trimming: 5 bases; J trimming: 3 bases; junction bases outside the gene matches: 15. Germline values: CDR1 GTSNPN, CDR2 SVGIG (reference sequence). CDR3 DNA: TGTGCCTGGCTTAGGGGGCGACGGACTGGAGACACTGAAGCTTTCTTT. This encodes CAWLRGRRTGDTEAFF.

This clone was counted ten times or more. The CDR3 coding sequence is TGTGCCAGCAGTTGGACAGGAACCTCTGGGGCCAACGTCCTGACTTTC. Encoded protein: CASSWTGTSGANVLTF. The J gene is TRBJ2-6, the V gene TRBV27, with 7 nucleotides matching TRBD1. Trimming took 4 bases from V and 0 from J; bases not matched to a gene: 3. From germline, CDR1 is MNHEY and CDR2 SMNVEV (reference sequence). This CDR3 has 16 amino acids.

The DNA for the CDR3 is TGTGCCAGCAGCTTAATTCTAGCGGGAGCGACCTACGAGCAGTACTTC. Its protein is CASSLILAGATYEQYF. The chain has TRBV11-2 and TRBJ2-7; 10 bases map to TRBD2. Germline V lookup: CDR1 SGHAT, CDR2 FQNNGV. CDR3 length: 16 amino acids. The V and J ends lost 2 bases and 2 bases, in that order; junction bases with no gene match: 6.

This clone was observed once. The CDR3 protein is CASRGQGTEAFF. The CDR3 DNA reads as TGTGCCAGCAGGGGACAGGGAACTGAAGCTTTCTTT. The genes are TRBV28 and TRBJ1-1; 9 bases match TRBD1. CDR3 size: 12 residues. Germline values: CDR1 MDHEN, CDR2 SYDVKM. The V gene end was trimmed by 6 bases and the J gene end by 5 bases; junction bases not matched to a gene: 1.

The chain combines TRBV11-3 with TRBJ2-7; D might be TRBD1 (5 bases). Trimming took off 1 base at V and 6 bases at J, with 13 bases between the two ends. The CDR3 extends over 14 amino acids. The germline V gene encodes CDR1 SGHNT and CDR2 YENEEA. Here the CDR3 DNA reads TGTGCCAGCAGCTTAGTAGGGGTGAGTGGCGAGCAGTACTTC. Translating gives CASSLVGVSGEQYF.

The chain carries TRBV12-3 or TRBV12-4 and TRBJ1-1; D is uncertain. V lost 2 bases and J 2 bases, leaving 3 bases between the germline ends. This CDR3 comprises 12 residues. The CDR3 is CASSLPNTEAFF. As DNA, the CDR3 is TGTGCCAGCAGTTTACCTAACACTGAAGCTTTCTTT.

This clone was observed a few times. The rearrangement uses TRBV30 and TRBJ1-2; 12 nucleotides line up with TRBD1. V was pared by 5 bases and J by 8 bases, with 12 bases of the junction left unmatched. The germline V gene encodes CDR1 GTSNPN and CDR2 SVGIG (reference sequence). The CDR3 covers 15 residues. The CDR3 DNA follows: TGTGCCTGGTCCGGGACAGGGGGCTTCGTGAGGGGCTACACCTTC. Protein product: CAWSGTGGFVRGYTF.

The V and J genes are TRBV21-1 and TRBJ2-7; TRBD2, the table's D call, lacks a check against the DNA. TRBV21-1 is reported as a pseudogene. The CDR3 spans 17 residues. This CDR3 is CASSERLAGSSSYEQYF. In DNA, the CDR3 is TGTGCCAGCAGCGAGAGACTAGCGGGATCGAGCTCCTACGAGCAGTACTTC.

The sample holds a few counts of this clone. The CDR3 region is CASSPMGQRDYEQYF. CDR3 sequence (DNA): TGTGCCAGCAGTCCTATGGGACAGCGAGACTACGAGCAGTACTTC. The chain joins TRBV6-5 to TRBJ2-7; 7 bases align to TRBD1. CDR3 length: 15 residues. Germline loops: CDR1 MNHEY, CDR2 SVGAGI. V lost 5 bases, J lost 3 bases, and 10 bases stayed unmatched.

J is TRBJ1-2 and V is TRBV2, with 10 bases lining up with TRBD1. The CDR3 covers 14 residues. The V and J ends lost 7 bases and 2 bases, in that order; junction bases with no gene match: 4. CDR1 SNHLY and CDR2 FYNNEI come from the germline V gene. DNA for the CDR3: TGTGCCAGCAAGAGACAGGGGGCGAACTATGGCTACACCTTC. Its protein is CASKRQGANYGYTF.

DNA of the CDR3: TGTGCCAGTAGTATACGGGACAGTAACTATGGCTACACCTTC. Translated, it gives CASSIRDSNYGYTF. The J gene is TRBJ1-2, the V gene TRBV19; 7 bases are a match to TRBD1. The J segment lost 1 base and the V segment lost 2 bases, leaving 1 base of the junction unmatched. Germline CDR1 is LNHDA and CDR2 is SQIVND (reference sequence). The CDR3 runs to 14 residues.

The genes are TRBV3-1 (or the pseudogene TRBV3-2) and TRBJ2-5; 9 nucleotides agree with TRBD2. This CDR3 contains 14 residues. Germline V CDR1 and CDR2: LGHDT, YNNKEL (reference sequence). V gave up 3 bases and J gave up 3 bases; unmatched junction bases: 2. The CDR3 nucleotides are TGTGCCAGCAGCCAGGCTAGCGGGGAAGAGACCCAGTACTTC. Translation gives CASSQASGEETQYF.

V usage is TRBV6-2 or TRBV6-3 and J usage is TRBJ2-7; a weak D match, TRBD1 (6 bases). The length of the CDR3 is 13 residues. The germline gives CDR1 MNHEY, CDR2 SVGEGT. The V end was cut by 3 bases, the J end by 5 bases, with 11 bases between. CDR3 sequence (DNA): TGTGCCAGCAGTTATAGGGGGAGAAACGAGCAGTACTTC. Its translation: CASSYRGRNEQYF.